Presented here are 31 T cell receptor beta chains from one specimen sequenced in a study of Graves' ophthalmopathy and Graves' hyperthyroidism. For repertoire sequencing, the TCR beta CDR3 regions were amplified from RNA transcripts. HTBI-primed first-round RT-PCR preceded second-round multiplex PCR. TCRdb re-called the multiplex PCR reads with MiXCR, one entry per CDR3 protein. The sample consists of over 150,000 distinct CDR3 sequences, roughly 37% of them appearing once. Sequencing input: peripheral blood. Receptor source: a woman aged 35 to 49 with Graves' ophthalmopathy.

This clonotype was seen ten or more times. The genes are TRBV11-2 and TRBJ2-7; possible D gene TRBD2, 5 bases. CDR1 and CDR2 (germline): SGHAT, FQNNGV. V lost 1 base and J 9 bases, leaving 7 bases between the germline ends. This CDR3 contains 11 residues. The CDR3 reads CASSLGAGQYF. The CDR3 DNA sequence: TGTGCCAGCAGCTTAGGGGCGGGGCAGTACTTC.

This clonotype was seen repeatedly, ten times or more. CDR3: CASRAHRGVGGQETQYF. CDR3 DNA sequence: TGTGCCAGCAGAGCCCACAGGGGCGTCGGGGGACAAGAGACCCAGTACTTC. The chain combines TRBV12-3 or TRBV12-4 with TRBJ2-5, with D perhaps TRBD1 (7 bases). CDR3 length equals 17 residues. V was shortened by 6 bases and J by 2 bases, with 22 bases between the two germline ends.

This clonotype was seen a few times. V and J are TRBV28 and TRBJ2-7; D gene uncertain. The ends were cut back, 8 bases at V and 5 bases at J, with 13 bases in the middle. The CDR3 has 12 residues. Per the germline V gene, CDR1 is MDHEN and CDR2 is SYDVKM. CDR3: CASRKHRNEQYF. The CDR3 nucleotides are TGTGCCAGCCGGAAACATCGGAACGAGCAGTACTTC.

This chain connects TRBV28 to TRBJ1-1; 9 bases map to TRBD1. From germline, CDR1 is MDHEN and CDR2 SYDVKM. V lost 5 bases and J lost 1; bases outside the gene matches: 5. The CDR3 extends over 15 amino acids. CDR3: CASSIPGQGNTEAFF. The CDR3 DNA reads as TGTGCCAGCAGTATACCGGGACAGGGGAACACTGAAGCTTTCTTT.

The sample holds one count of this clonotype. This chain links TRBV6-5 with TRBJ2-7; tentatively, D is TRBD2 (5 bases). CDR1 is MNHEY, CDR2 SVGAGI, per germline. The V gene lost 4 bases and the J gene lost 2 bases, with 15 bases spanning the gap. The CDR3 contains 15 residues. CDR3 nucleotides: TGTGCCAGCAGTTCTGGTGCCACTAGTACCTACGAGCAGTACTTC. As protein: CASSSGATSTYEQYF.

V is TRBV6-8 and J is TRBJ2-5; tentatively, D is TRBD1 or TRBD2 (5 bases each). Between the trimmed V and J ends, which lost 7 bases and 3 bases, there was a span of 12 bases. The CDR3 extends over 13 amino acids. Germline-derived CDR1 and CDR2 are MNHGY and SAAAGT. CDR3 coding DNA: TGTGCCAGCACCCTTGGGACCGAAGAGACCCAGTACTTC. Protein: CASTLGTEETQYF.

This clonotype was counted at least ten times. The J gene is TRBJ1-6, the V gene TRBV16, with TRBD1 matching 8 bases. CDR1 KGHSY and CDR2 FQNENV come from the germline V gene. The ends lost 4 bases at V and 7 bases at J; junction bases unmatched: 9. The CDR3 consists of 16 residues. CDR3 region: CASSLQRAGGNSPLHF. The DNA of the CDR3 is TGTGCCAGCAGCCTACAGAGGGCAGGGGGCAATTCACCCCTCCACTTT.

This clonotype was seen a single time. V usage is TRBV9 and J usage is TRBJ2-5; D tentatively fits TRBD1 or TRBD2 (5 bases each). V shed 2 bases and J shed 4 bases, with 18 bases lying between them. The CDR3 runs to 16 residues. Looked up from germline, CDR1 is SGDLS and CDR2 is YYNGEE. DNA for the CDR3: TGTGCCAGCAGCGTTTTTGAGGGGAAGGCTTTAGAGACCCAGTACTTC. Translating it yields CASSVFEGKALETQYF.

This sequence joins TRBV6-1 and TRBJ2-7; possible D gene TRBD2, 5 bases. Trimming left V 8 bases short and J 2 bases short, with 10 bases between. The CDR3 contains 12 residues. Per germline, CDR1 MNHNS and CDR2 SASEGT. The CDR3 coding sequence is TGTGCCAGCGCGGGCCCGACCTACGAGCAGTACTTC. Protein: CASAGPTYEQYF.

The chain is built from TRBV28 and TRBJ2-5; no clear D. This CDR3 region has 15 residues. Germline V gene sequence: CDR1 MDHEN, CDR2 SYDVKM. Trimming removed 5 bases from V and 1 base from J, with 14 bases in between. This CDR3 reads CASSPRAWAQETQYF. The CDR3 coding sequence is TGTGCCAGCAGTCCTAGGGCATGGGCCCAAGAGACCCAGTACTTC.

The chain recombines TRBV28 with TRBJ1-6; D is unresolved. Germline V lookup: CDR1 MDHEN, CDR2 SYDVKM. The CDR3 covers 12 residues. Trimming pared 5 bases from V and 6 bases from J, leaving 5 bases between. In nucleotides, the CDR3 is TGTGCCAGCAGTGTCACTAATTCACCCCTCCACTTT. Protein: CASSVTNSPLHF.

The chain is built from TRBV25-1 and TRBJ1-1; D gene ambiguous. Germline CDR1 is MGHDK and CDR2 is SYGVNS. Trimming removed 3 bases at V and 4 bases at J, with 15 bases between. CDR3 length equals 15 residues. The CDR3 here is CASSDTDPWSTEAFF. DNA of the CDR3: TGTGCCAGCAGTGATACAGACCCGTGGAGCACTGAAGCTTTCTTT.

Many counts were recorded for this clonotype. This chain connects TRBV7-2 to TRBJ2-3, with 9 bases aligning to TRBD2. CDR3 length: 14 residues. J gave up 3 bases and V 4 bases, and 2 bases lay outside the gene matches. The germline V gene has CDR1 SGHTA and CDR2 FQGNSA. The CDR3 region has the DNA TGTGCCAGCAGCTCGGGACTAGCTACAGATACGCAGTATTTT. Protein product: CASSSGLATDTQYF.

This clonotype was recorded at least ten times. The V gene is TRBV6-1, the J gene TRBJ2-3; a weak D match, TRBD2 (5 bases). Trimming stripped 6 bases from V and 2 bases from J, with 9 bases between. The CDR3 extends over 13 amino acids. Germline loops: CDR1 MNHNS, CDR2 SASEGT. The CDR3 sequence is CASRNRDTDTQYF. In nucleotides, the CDR3 is TGTGCCAGCAGGAACCGGGACACAGATACGCAGTATTTT.

This clonotype showed up many times. The chain has TRBV20-1 and TRBJ2-7, with TRBD1 matching 9 bases. The V gene end was trimmed by 6 bases and the J gene end by 3 bases; junction bases not matched to a gene: 3. CDR1 and CDR2 (germline): DFQATT, SNEGSKA (reference sequence). The CDR3 is 12 amino acids. CDR3 nucleotides: TGCAGTGCCGGACAGGGGTTCTACGAGCAGTACTTC. Encoded protein: CSAGQGFYEQYF.

The chain recombines TRBV27 with TRBJ1-6; 7 bases map to TRBD1. Germline V gene sequence: CDR1 MNHEY, CDR2 SMNVEV (reference sequence). The CDR3 consists of 17 residues. J lost 4 bases, V lost 7 bases, and 13 bases had no gene match. CDR3 amino acids: CASTLTTGRGYNSPLHF. In DNA form, the CDR3 reads TGTGCCAGCACTCTAACGACAGGGAGAGGTTATAATTCACCCCTCCACTTT.

The J gene is TRBJ1-2, the V gene TRBV10-2, with no clear D. Trimming removed 9 bases from V and 4 bases from J, with 21 bases in between. Germline V lookup: CDR1 WSHSY, CDR2 SAAADI. The CDR3 spans 15 residues. CDR3 amino acids: CASGEWADDPYGYTF. The CDR3 nucleotides are TGCGCCAGTGGGGAGTGGGCGGACGATCCCTATGGCTACACCTTC.

This clonotype was detected ten times or more. The gene calls are TRBV20-1 and TRBJ2-7; a weak D match, TRBD2 (5 bases). V was shortened by 0 bases and J by 6 bases, with 12 bases between the two germline ends. This CDR3 contains 13 residues. Germline V gives CDR1 DFQATT, CDR2 SNEGSKA (reference sequence). The CDR3 DNA reads as TGCAGTGCTAGAGACGCGGGCGGTGCCGAGCAGTACTTC. It translates to CSARDAGGAEQYF.

The V and J genes are TRBV28 and TRBJ2-5; TRBD2 is a possible D gene (5 bases). Germline CDR1 is MDHEN and CDR2 is SYDVKM. The CDR3 contains 16 residues. V dropped 5 bases and J dropped 5 bases, with 21 bases sitting between them. DNA of the CDR3: TGTGCCAGCAGTCTCCCAGCGGCTCTCTCCGGGGAGACCCAGTACTTC. Protein product: CASSLPAALSGETQYF.

The table lists this clonotype with many counts. The CDR3 reads CASSIDPGPGGSNQPQHF. The DNA of the CDR3 is TGTGCCAGTAGTATAGACCCTGGACCAGGTGGTAGCAATCAGCCCCAGCATTTT. The chain carries TRBV19 and TRBJ1-5; D not resolved. Looked up from germline, CDR1 is LNHDA and CDR2 is SQIVND (reference sequence). Trimming stripped 0 bases from V and 0 bases from J, with 15 bases between. The CDR3 sequence is 18 residues long. Filled out from reference TRBV19 and TRBJ1-5, the complete variable domain reads DGGITQSPKYLFRKEGQNVTLSCEQNLNHDAMYWYRQDPGQGLRLIYYSQIVNDFQKGDIAEGYSVSREKKESFPLTVTSAQKNPTAFYLCASSIDPGPGGSNQPQHFGDGTRLSIL.

This clonotype has a count of ten or more. The chain carries TRBV27 and TRBJ2-7, with D perhaps TRBD2 (7 bases). There are 17 residues in the CDR3. Germline V gives CDR1 MNHEY, CDR2 SMNVEV (reference sequence). V dropped 6 bases and J dropped 4 bases, with 25 bases sitting between them. In DNA, the CDR3 is TGTGCCAGCAGCCGACTAGAGGCGGGGGCACACGATTACGAGCAGTACTTC. Translating it yields CASSRLEAGAHDYEQYF.

This clonotype was seen ten or more times. The genes are TRBV4-3 and TRBJ2-7, with 7 nucleotides matching TRBD2. There are 15 residues in the CDR3. CDR1 is LGHNA, CDR2 YSLEER, per germline. Trimming at V came to 1 base and at J to 0 bases, leaving 3 bases not matched to a gene. CDR3 loop: CASSQGLAASYEQYF. CDR3 in DNA: TGCGCCAGCAGCCAAGGCCTAGCGGCCTCCTACGAGCAGTACTTC.

This clonotype has ten or more counts. This chain uses TRBV6-2 or TRBV6-3 with TRBJ1-5, with 7 positions matching TRBD1. The CDR3 length is 12 residues. The germline V gene has CDR1 MNHEY and CDR2 SVGEGT. The ends lost 8 bases at V and 6 bases at J; junction bases unmatched: 4. The CDR3: CASQQGSQPQHF. In DNA, the CDR3 is TGTGCCAGCCAACAGGGGTCTCAGCCCCAGCATTTT.

This clonotype was detected many times. The J gene is TRBJ1-2, the V gene TRBV28; maybe TRBD1 (6 bases). Germline V gene sequence: CDR1 MDHEN, CDR2 SYDVKM. The CDR3 extends over 14 amino acids. V lost 4 bases to trimming and J lost 4 bases, with 13 bases between them. Written as DNA, the CDR3 is TGTGCCAGCAGTTCCGGGGGCAGGGCCTATGGCTACACCTTC. Its translation is CASSSGGRAYGYTF.

The chain uses TRBV6-2 or TRBV6-3 and TRBJ1-5; tentatively, D is TRBD1 (6 bases). With 11 bases removed from V and 0 bases from J, the gap between germline ends came to 23 bases. The V gene's germline CDR1 is MNHEY and CDR2 SVGEGT. The CDR3 extends over 17 amino acids. In nucleotides, the CDR3 is TGTGCCGGCGAGCTTCGGGGGGGCCCAGCTAGCAATCAGCCCCAGCATTTT. Translating gives CAGELRGGPASNQPQHF.

The J gene is TRBJ2-5, the V gene TRBV6-2 or TRBV6-3; possible D gene TRBD1, 5 bases. V lost 2 bases to trimming and J lost 9 bases, with 13 bases between them. Germline V gene sequence: CDR1 MNHEY, CDR2 SVGEGT. The CDR3 contains 13 residues. Written as DNA, the CDR3 is TGTGCCAGCAGTTACCACCTGGAAGGGGCCCAGTACTTC. It encodes CASSYHLEGAQYF.

This chain joins TRBV24-1 and TRBJ1-1; D not resolved. CDR1 KGHDR and CDR2 SFDVKD come from the germline V gene. The CDR3 spans 13 residues. The V and J ends lost 4 bases and 1 base respectively, with 6 bases between them. In DNA, the CDR3 is TGTGCCACCAGTGAGGCAGGGAACACTGAAGCTTTCTTT. Protein: CATSEAGNTEAFF.

This chain connects TRBV6-1 to TRBJ2-5; the match to TRBD2 covers 7 bases. With 2 bases clipped from V and 3 bases from J, the junction kept 6 bases outside the gene matches. The CDR3 totals 15 residues. CDR1 MNHNS and CDR2 SASEGT come from the germline V gene. Here the CDR3 reads CASSESLAAKETQYF. DNA of the CDR3: TGTGCCAGCAGTGAAAGCCTAGCGGCTAAAGAGACCCAGTACTTC.

This clonotype was counted a few times. The J gene is TRBJ2-7, the V gene TRBV28; D call uncertain. The CDR3 has 13 residues. V was pared by 7 bases and J by 3 bases, with 13 bases between. The germline CDR1 and CDR2 sequences are MDHEN and SYDVKM. The chain's CDR3 is CASKDPAIYEQYF. In nucleotides, the CDR3 is TGTGCCAGCAAGGATCCAGCCATCTACGAGCAGTACTTC.

There are many counts of this clonotype. This chain joins TRBV11-3 and TRBJ2-2; no clear D. The CDR3 extends over 14 amino acids. The V and J ends lost 5 bases and 0 bases respectively, with 7 bases between them. Per germline, CDR1 SGHNT and CDR2 YENEEA. The CDR3 nucleotides read TGTGCCAGCAGCCCAAGGGCGAACACCGGGGAGCTGTTTTTT. This encodes CASSPRANTGELFF.

This clonotype was detected ten times or more. The J gene is TRBJ2-2, the V gene TRBV7-8, with a possible D match to TRBD2 (5 bases). The CDR3 has 15 amino acids. CDR1 and CDR2 from the germline V gene are SGHVS and FQNEAQ. V dropped 5 bases and J dropped 7 bases, with 17 bases sitting between them. The CDR3 is CASSPHQVRDGELFF. The CDR3 DNA reads TGTGCCAGCAGCCCCCATCAGGTTCGGGACGGGGAGCTGTTTTTT.